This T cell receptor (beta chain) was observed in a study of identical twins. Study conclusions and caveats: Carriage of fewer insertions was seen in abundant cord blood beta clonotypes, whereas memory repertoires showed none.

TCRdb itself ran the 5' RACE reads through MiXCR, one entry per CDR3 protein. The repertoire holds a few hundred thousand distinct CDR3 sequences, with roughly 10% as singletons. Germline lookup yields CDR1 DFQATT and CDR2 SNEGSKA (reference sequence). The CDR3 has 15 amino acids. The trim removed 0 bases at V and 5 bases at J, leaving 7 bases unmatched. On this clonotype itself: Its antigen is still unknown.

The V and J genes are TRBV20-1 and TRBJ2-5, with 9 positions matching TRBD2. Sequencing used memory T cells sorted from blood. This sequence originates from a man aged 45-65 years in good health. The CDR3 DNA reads TGCAGTGCTAGAGACGGGACTAGCAGTTGGGAGACCCAGTACTTC. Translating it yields CSARDGTSSWETQYF.